Listed here is a single TCR beta chain. The conserved phenylalanine or tryptophan normally closing the CDR3 is absent here, so this likely arose from a read error. This specimen comes from a study of tumor and adjacent non-tumor tissue in lung cancer. Study in general: There were around 11 adenocarcinoma, a couple of squamous cell carcinoma and 1 small cell lung cancer cases.

No cell sorting was done before RNA was extracted from the tissue. Donors were chemotherapy-naive, newly diagnosed lung cancer surgical patients in China, August–late 2014. A modified ARM-PCR protocol with three rounds of nested PCR amplified TCRbeta. TCRdb reprocessed the multiplex PCR reads with MiXCR, giving one entry per CDR3 protein. This table has fewer than 85,000 distinct CDR3 sequences, 80% to 85% appearing once. With 4 bases removed from V and 4 bases from J, the gap between germline ends came to 14 bases. Germline CDR1 SGHNT, CDR2 YYREEE (reference sequence). The CDR3 runs to 15 residues. The clonotype originates from a woman in her forties or fifties with non-small cell lung cancer. The sample consisted of lung tumor tissue. This rearrangement joins TRBV5-4 to TRBJ2-2; TRBD1 might be the D (6 bases). CDR3 amino acids: CASSPQGAGTGELFS. In DNA, the CDR3 is TGTGCCAGCAGCCCACAGGGAGCAGGCACCGGGGAGCTGTTTTCT.